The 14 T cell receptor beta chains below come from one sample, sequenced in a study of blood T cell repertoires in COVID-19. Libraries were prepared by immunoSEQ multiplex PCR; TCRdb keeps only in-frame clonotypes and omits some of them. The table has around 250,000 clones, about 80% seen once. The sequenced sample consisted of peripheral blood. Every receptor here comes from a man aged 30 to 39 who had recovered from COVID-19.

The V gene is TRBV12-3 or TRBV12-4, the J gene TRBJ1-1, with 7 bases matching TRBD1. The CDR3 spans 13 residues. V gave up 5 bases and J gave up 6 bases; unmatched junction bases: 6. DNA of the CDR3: TGTGCCAGCAGTCGGGACAGAGCAGCTGAAGCTTTCTTT. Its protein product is CASSRDRAAEAFF.

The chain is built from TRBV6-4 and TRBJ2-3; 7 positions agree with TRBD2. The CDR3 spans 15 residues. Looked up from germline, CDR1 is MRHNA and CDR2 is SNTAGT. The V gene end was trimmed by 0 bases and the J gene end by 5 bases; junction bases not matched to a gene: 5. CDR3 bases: TGTGCCAGCAGTGACTCGGGGGGGAGCGGAGATACGCAGTATTTT. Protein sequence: CASSDSGGSGDTQYF.

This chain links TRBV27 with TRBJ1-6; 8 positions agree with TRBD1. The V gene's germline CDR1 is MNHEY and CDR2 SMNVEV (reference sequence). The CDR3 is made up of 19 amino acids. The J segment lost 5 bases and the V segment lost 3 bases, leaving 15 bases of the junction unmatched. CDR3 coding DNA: TGTGCCAGCAGTTTCCGTCCCGGGACAGGAAGGTCACATAATTCACCCCTCCACTTT. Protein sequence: CASSFRPGTGRSHNSPLHF.

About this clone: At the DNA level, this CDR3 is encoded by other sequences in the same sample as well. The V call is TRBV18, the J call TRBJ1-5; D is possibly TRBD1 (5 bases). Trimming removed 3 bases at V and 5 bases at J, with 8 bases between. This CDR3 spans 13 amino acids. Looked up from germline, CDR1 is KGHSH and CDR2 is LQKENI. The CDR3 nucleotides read TGTGCCAGCTCACCGGGAGGGGATCAGCCCCAGCATTTT. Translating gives CASSPGGDQPQHF.

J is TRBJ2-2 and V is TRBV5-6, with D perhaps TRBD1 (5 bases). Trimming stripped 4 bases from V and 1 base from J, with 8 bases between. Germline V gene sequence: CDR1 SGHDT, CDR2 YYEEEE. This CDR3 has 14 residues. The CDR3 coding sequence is TGTGCCAGCAGCGCTGGACAGAACACCGGGGAGCTGTTTTTT. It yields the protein CASSAGQNTGELFF.

The DNA for the CDR3 is TGTGCCAGCAGTTCAACTGGGGCAGGGGGCCAAGAGACCCAGTACTTC. This gives the protein CASSSTGAGGQETQYF. This chain uses TRBV7-9 with TRBJ2-5, with 7 bases aligning to TRBD1. The CDR3 totals 16 residues. V was clipped by 6 bases and J by 1 base; unmatched bases: 11. The germline V gene has CDR1 SEHNR and CDR2 FQNEAQ (reference sequence).

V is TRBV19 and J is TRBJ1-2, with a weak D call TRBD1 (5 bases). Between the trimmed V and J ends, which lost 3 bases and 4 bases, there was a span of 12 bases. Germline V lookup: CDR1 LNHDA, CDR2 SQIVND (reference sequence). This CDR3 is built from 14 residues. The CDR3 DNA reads TGTGCCAGTAGTATGCCAGGGAATGGCTATGGCTACACCTTC. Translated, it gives CASSMPGNGYGYTF.

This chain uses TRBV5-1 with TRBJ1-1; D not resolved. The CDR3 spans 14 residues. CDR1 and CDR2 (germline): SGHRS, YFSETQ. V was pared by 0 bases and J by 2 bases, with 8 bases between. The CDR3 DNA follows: TGCGCCAGCAGCTTGGAGGAGGGAAACACTGAAGCTTTCTTT. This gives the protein CASSLEEGNTEAFF.

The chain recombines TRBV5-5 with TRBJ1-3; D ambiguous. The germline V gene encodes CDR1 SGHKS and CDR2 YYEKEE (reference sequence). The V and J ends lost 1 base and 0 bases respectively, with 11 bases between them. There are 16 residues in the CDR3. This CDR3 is CASSLTVLSSGNTIYF. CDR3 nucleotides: TGTGCCAGCAGCTTGACAGTTCTTAGCTCTGGAAACACCATATATTTT.

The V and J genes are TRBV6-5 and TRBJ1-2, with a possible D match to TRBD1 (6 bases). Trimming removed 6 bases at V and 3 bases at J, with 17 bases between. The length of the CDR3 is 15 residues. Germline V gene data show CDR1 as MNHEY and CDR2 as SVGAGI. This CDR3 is CASSTAGAGDYGYTF. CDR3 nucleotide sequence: TGTGCCAGCAGCACGGCAGGGGCCGGAGACTATGGCTACACCTTC.

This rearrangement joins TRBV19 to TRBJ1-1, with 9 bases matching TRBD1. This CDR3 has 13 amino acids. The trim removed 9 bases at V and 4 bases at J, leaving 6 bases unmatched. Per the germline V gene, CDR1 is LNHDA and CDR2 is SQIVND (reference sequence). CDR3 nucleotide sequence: TGTGCCAGCAGGGGACAGGGTGCCACTGAAGCTTTCTTT. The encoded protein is CASRGQGATEAFF.

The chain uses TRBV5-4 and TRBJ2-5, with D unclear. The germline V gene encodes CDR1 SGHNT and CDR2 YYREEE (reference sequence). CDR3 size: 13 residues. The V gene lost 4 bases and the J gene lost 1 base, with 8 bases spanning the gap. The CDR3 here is CASSVRFQETQYF. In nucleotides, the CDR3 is TGTGCCAGCAGCGTGAGGTTCCAAGAGACCCAGTACTTC.

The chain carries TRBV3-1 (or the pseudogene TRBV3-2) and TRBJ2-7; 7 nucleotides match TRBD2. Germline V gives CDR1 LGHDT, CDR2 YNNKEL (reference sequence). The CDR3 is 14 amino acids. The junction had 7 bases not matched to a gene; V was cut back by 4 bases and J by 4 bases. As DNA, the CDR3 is TGTGCCAGCAGCCCCCAGCGGGGTTTTTACGAGCAGTACTTC. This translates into CASSPQRGFYEQYF.

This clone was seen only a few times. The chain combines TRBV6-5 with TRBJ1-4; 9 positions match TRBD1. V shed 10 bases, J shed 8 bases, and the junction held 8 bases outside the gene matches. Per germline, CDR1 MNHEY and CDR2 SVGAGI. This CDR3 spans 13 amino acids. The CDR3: CATTGTGQEKLFF. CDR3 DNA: TGTGCCACCACCGGGACAGGGCAAGAAAAACTGTTTTTT.